The source of this T cell receptor beta chain is a study of blood T cell repertoires in COVID-19. Study background: Acute and convalescent COVID-19 specimens originated in the United States, Italy and Spain. From T cells, B-cell-depleted T cells, or PBMCs came the material, which was cDNA or gDNA.

Authors' analysis steps: Counts of nucleated cells, estimated from reference gene primer amplification, were obtained. Assay used: immunoSEQ multiplex PCR; TCRdb lists only in-frame clones, some missing. The V and J calls and clone size are taken from that table; D and trimming were inferred from the DNA. Here the sample spans roughly 140,000 clones, around four fifths being singletons. The germline gives CDR1 LGHNT, CDR2 FRNRAP. Trimming cost V 0 bases and J 7 bases, with 10 bases left between them. The CDR3 spans 14 residues. The rearrangement links TRBV12-5 to TRBJ2-1; TRBD1 is a possible D gene (6 bases). Material: peripheral blood. The source of this sequence is a woman older than 75 with acute or convalescent COVID-19. The CDR3, as DNA: TGTGCTAGTGGTTTGGTAAACAGGGTGAATGAGCAGTTCTTC. Encoded protein: CASGLVNRVNEQFF.